This T cell receptor beta chain was captured in a study of blood T cell repertoires in COVID-19 (dated by TCRdb to about 2020). In the study overall: Collaborator samples came from the United States, Italy and Spain and covered acute and convalescent phases of COVID-19. The material from the prospective study consisted of cDNA or gDNA derived from T cells, B-cell-depleted T cells, or PBMCs. Subjects who had been exposed to COVID-19, were actively infected with it, or had recovered from it provided the deeply sampled blood TCRbeta repertoires that made up the dataset. A freely available public database, intended as a resource for researchers studying the immune response to SARS-CoV-2, is where the repertoires were released. Samples were obtained from the ongoing ImmuneRACE study (first 160 participants) and from over 1,000 subjects provided by 6 global collaborators. The sample metadata nearly always contained a de-identified subject ID, COVID-19 status, age in years and sex. Where HLA class I and class II types were available, the types were taken from metadata supplied by the sample provider, not from assay-based typing. Study-wide findings and limitations: The amount of clinical and demographic metadata varied by source and participant and was provided uncurated.

One collaborating source in Seattle enrolled patients while the patients were actively infected and followed the patients over time throughout the course of disease. The collaborating institutions used their own protocols to collect whole blood in K2EDTA tubes. Collaborator samples were shipped for TCRbeta analysis as frozen whole blood, isolated PBMCs, or DNA extracted from either sample type. The immunoSEQ Assay, a bias-controlled multiplex PCR, was used to amplify TCRbeta CDR3 regions from genomic DNA. In the original analysis: The number of nucleated cells in each sample was estimated from the amplification of reference gene primers within the assay. To quantify the absolute abundance of each unique TCRbeta CDR3 rearrangement, sequence reads were collapsed and filtered. For each sample, productive Simpson clonality was calculated as the square root of Simpson's diversity index across productive rearrangements. TCRdb retrieved this table from immuneACCESS and kept in-frame rearrangements only. Not all clones are present; in checked studies, unresolved V genes account for under half, and no reason is known for the remainder. D and trimming were read from the DNA, whereas the V and J calls and clone size are those reported in that table. In all, the sample holds approximately 270,000 clones, and about 80% of those were seen once. The ten most abundant clones make up about 15% of the sample.

Concerning this clone itself: The clone's antigen remains unknown. Base quality data are lacking; no much larger clone is found one base away.

CDR3 length: 13 amino acids, cysteine to phenylalanine. The retained sequence is limited to the CDR3, 39 bases, with the frame set at the first base. According to the germline V gene, CDR1 reads SGHTA and CDR2 reads FQGTGA. Trimming costs V 4 bases and J 9 bases, and their ends lie 10 bases apart. The chain employs TRBV7-3 and TRBJ1-6; D gene: possibly TRBD1, on 6 matching bases. This TCR came from an older person with COVID-19, enrolled during active disease. The sequenced sample consisted of peripheral blood. CDR3 loop: CASSSGVTSPLHF. The base sequence is TGTGCCAGCAGCTCAGGGGTTACTTCACCCCTCCACTTT.